A single sample gave rise to the 30 T cell receptor beta chains below, sequenced in a study of identical twins. TCRdb re-called the 5' RACE reads through MiXCR, storing one row per CDR3 protein. In the table there are about 530,000 distinct CDR3 sequences, about a fifth of which are singletons. These data were likewise used in another study, on yellow fever vaccine responses in identical twins.

Sequencing was carried out using CD4+ T cells sorted from blood. The receptor source for this set is a woman aged 18-29 years in good health.

The chain combines TRBV12-3 or TRBV12-4 with TRBJ2-1, with 13 bases fitting TRBD2. The ends lost 2 bases at V and 1 base at J; junction bases unmatched: 2. This CDR3 has 17 amino acids. The CDR3 coding sequence is TGTGCCAGCAGTTTAAGGACTAGCGGGGGTTCCTACAATGAGCAGTTCTTC. As protein: CASSLRTSGGSYNEQFF.

This chain links TRBV12-3 or TRBV12-4 with TRBJ2-5, with a possible D match to TRBD2 (5 bases). V was pared by 7 bases and J by 5 bases, with 14 bases between. This CDR3 contains 13 residues. CDR3 in DNA: TGTGCCAGCACGGGGTCGATTCTGGAGACCCAGTACTTC. It yields the protein CASTGSILETQYF.

This clonotype appeared a few times. V and J are TRBV7-2 and TRBJ2-7, with TRBD2 as a possible D gene (6 bases). Germline V lookup: CDR1 SGHTA, CDR2 FQGNSA. The V end was cut by 5 bases, the J end by 4 bases, with 18 bases between. CDR3 length: 15 amino acids. CDR3 nucleotide sequence: TGTGCCAGCAGCCGGAGAGGTAGCGGATCTTACGAGCAGTACTTC. It encodes CASSRRGSGSYEQYF.

Only a few counts were recorded for this clonotype. V usage is TRBV12-3 or TRBV12-4 and J usage is TRBJ1-6, with D unresolved. The CDR3 runs 14 residues. The germline V and J ends were trimmed by 2 bases and 5 bases, with 7 bases remaining between them. The CDR3 sequence: CASSLWENNSPLHF. The CDR3, as DNA: TGTGCCAGCAGTTTATGGGAGAATAATTCACCCCTCCACTTT.

This rearrangement joins TRBV7-2 to TRBJ1-1; D not certain. The CDR3 is 11 residues long. Germline-derived CDR1 and CDR2 are SGHTA and FQGNSA. V lost 2 bases to trimming and J lost 7 bases, with 5 bases between them. The CDR3 is CASSLYREAFF. The CDR3 region has the DNA TGTGCCAGCAGCTTATATCGTGAAGCTTTCTTT.

The chain recombines TRBV7-9 with TRBJ1-2; 7 bases map to TRBD1. Germline lookup yields CDR1 SEHNR and CDR2 FQNEAQ (reference sequence). This CDR3 has 16 amino acids. With 5 bases clipped from V and 3 bases from J, the junction kept 12 bases outside the gene matches. The CDR3 loop reads CASSPEGAGIDYGYTF. The CDR3 region has the DNA TGTGCCAGCAGCCCCGAGGGGGCAGGAATTGACTATGGCTACACCTTC.

This clonotype has just a few counts. The rearrangement uses TRBV12-5 and TRBJ2-2; D possibly corresponds to TRBD2 (5 bases). Trimming pared 1 base from V and 6 bases from J, leaving 9 bases between. The CDR3 consists of 14 residues. Looked up from germline, CDR1 is LGHNT and CDR2 is FRNRAP. In DNA, the CDR3 is TGTGCTAGTGGTTTGGGGGGAGTGGCCGGGGAGCTGTTTTTT. The encoded protein is CASGLGGVAGELFF.

This clonotype was seen a handful of times. This chain joins TRBV5-1 and TRBJ2-1; 7 bases agree with TRBD2. Germline V gene data show CDR1 as SGHRS and CDR2 as YFSETQ. This CDR3 has 16 amino acids. The ends lost 1 base at V and 4 bases at J; junction bases unmatched: 8. DNA for the CDR3: TGCGCCAGCAGCTTGAGGTTAGCGGGCCAATACAATGAGCAGTTCTTC. The encoded protein is CASSLRLAGQYNEQFF.

This chain connects TRBV5-1 to TRBJ2-1; 10 bases align to TRBD2. This CDR3 comprises 16 residues. Germline values: CDR1 SGHRS, CDR2 YFSETQ. With 4 bases clipped from V and 9 bases from J, the junction kept 13 bases outside the gene matches. The CDR3 nucleotides read TGCGCCAGCAGCAGCGGACTAGCGGAACCCCCTGGTGAGCAGTTCTTC. It encodes CASSSGLAEPPGEQFF.

The V call is TRBV10-3, the J call TRBJ2-7; D is unclear. V lost 3 bases to trimming and J lost 3 bases, with 9 bases between them. Germline V lookup: CDR1 ENHRY, CDR2 SYGVKD. The CDR3 is 13 amino acids. The chain's CDR3 is CAISDLGLYEQYF. The DNA of the CDR3 is TGTGCCATCAGTGATTTAGGGCTCTACGAGCAGTACTTC.

The chain links TRBV29-1 to TRBJ2-3, with 8 nucleotides matching TRBD2. The CDR3 contains 15 residues. V lost 7 bases to trimming and J lost 1 base; unmatched junction nucleotides: 10. Germline V gene lookup returns CDR1 SQVTM and CDR2 ANQGSEA. The CDR3, as DNA: TGCAGCGCTCCGGCGGGGGGCGCGGGCACAGATACGCAGTATTTT. The encoded protein is CSAPAGGAGTDTQYF.

J is TRBJ2-3 and V is TRBV6-1, with 10 nucleotides matching TRBD2. Germline CDR1 is MNHNS and CDR2 is SASEGT. The junction had 14 bases not matched to a gene; V was cut back by 2 bases and J by 0 bases. The CDR3 totals 20 residues. The chain's CDR3 is CASSERASGRHGMSTDTQYF. The CDR3 region has the DNA TGTGCCAGCAGTGAAAGAGCTAGCGGGAGACATGGTATGAGCACAGATACGCAGTATTTT.

This clonotype was observed a few times. The chain employs TRBV25-1 and TRBJ2-3; 8 bases are a match to TRBD2. Germline V gene lookup returns CDR1 MGHDK and CDR2 SYGVNS. Trimming at V came to 2 bases and at J to 4 bases, leaving 8 bases not matched to a gene. This CDR3 contains 16 residues. CDR3 in amino acids: CASSEPGLAMSDTQYF. As DNA, the CDR3 is TGTGCCAGCAGTGAACCCGGACTAGCAATGTCAGATACGCAGTATTTT.

The chain uses TRBV28 and TRBJ2-7, with 9 bases matching TRBD1. The CDR3 spans 15 residues. Germline loops: CDR1 MDHEN, CDR2 SYDVKM. The ends lost 5 bases at V and 4 bases at J; junction bases unmatched: 9. CDR3 in amino acids: CASSPHRDRVYEQYF. Written as DNA, the CDR3 is TGTGCCAGCAGTCCCCATCGGGACAGGGTTTACGAGCAGTACTTC. Complete variable domain (other parts from reference TRBV28 and TRBJ2-7): DVKVTQSSRYLVKRTGEKVFLECVQDMDHENMFWYRQDPGLGLRLIYFSYDVKMKEKGDIPEGYSVSREKKERFSLILESASTNQTSMYLCASSPHRDRVYEQYFGPGTRLTVT.

The J gene is TRBJ2-6, the V gene TRBV5-6; D ambiguous. This CDR3 is 17 amino acids long. V was pared by 1 base and J by 0 bases, with 11 bases between. CDR1 and CDR2 from the germline V gene are SGHDT and YYEEEE. The CDR3 here is CASSLPGEPSGANVLTF. The CDR3 DNA reads TGTGCCAGCAGCTTGCCAGGTGAACCCTCTGGGGCCAACGTCCTGACTTTC.

This clonotype was detected ten times or more. This chain uses TRBV6-5 with TRBJ2-7, with D unresolved. Germline loops: CDR1 MNHEY, CDR2 SVGAGI. Deletions cut 3 bases from V and 4 bases from J, with 22 bases between. CDR3 size: 17 residues. This CDR3 reads CASSYMYTDSSPYEQYF. CDR3 DNA sequence: TGTGCCAGCAGTTATATGTATACTGACTCCTCCCCTTACGAGCAGTACTTC.

The chain has TRBV20-1 and TRBJ2-3, with TRBD2 matching 7 bases. This CDR3 is built from 15 residues. Germline V gene lookup returns CDR1 DFQATT and CDR2 SNEGSKA (reference sequence). V lost 1 base and J lost 2; bases outside the gene matches: 6. DNA for the CDR3: TGCAGTGCTAGAGGCCTAGCGGATCTCACAGATACGCAGTATTTT. Translation: CSARGLADLTDTQYF.

This clonotype was detected only a few times. This chain joins TRBV28 and TRBJ2-2; TRBD2 matches at 8 bases. The CDR3 length is 15 residues. Germline V lookup: CDR1 MDHEN, CDR2 SYDVKM. Unmatched junction bases numbered 3, after V lost 6 bases and J lost 0 bases. This CDR3 is CASRATSANTGELFF. CDR3 in DNA: TGTGCCAGCAGAGCGACTAGCGCGAACACCGGGGAGCTGTTTTTT.

This chain links TRBV4-2 with TRBJ2-1; TRBD2 might be the D (5 bases). Trimming shortened V by 2 bases and J by 3 bases, and 8 bases separated the two germline ends. In germline, CDR1 is LGHNA, CDR2 YNFKEQ. This CDR3 spans 14 amino acids. The CDR3: CASSQSRDYNEQFF. CDR3 nucleotides: TGTGCCAGCAGCCAATCCCGGGACTACAATGAGCAGTTCTTC.

This clonotype was seen only a few times. The chain employs TRBV12-3 or TRBV12-4 and TRBJ1-2, with D possibly TRBD1 on 5 matching bases. The CDR3 has 15 residues. V shed 6 bases and J shed 0 bases, with 14 bases lying between them. The CDR3 is CASSWDSGPNYGYTF. DNA for the CDR3: TGTGCCAGCAGCTGGGACTCCGGGCCTAACTATGGCTACACCTTC.

The chain has TRBV25-1 and TRBJ1-4; D ambiguous. Trimming shortened V by 2 bases and J by 7 bases, and 8 bases separated the two germline ends. The length of the CDR3 is 13 residues. The germline gives CDR1 MGHDK, CDR2 SYGVNS. CDR3 amino acids: CASSERQTEKLFF. For the CDR3, the DNA is TGTGCCAGCAGTGAACGGCAAACTGAAAAACTGTTTTTT.

This clonotype was observed a few times. The rearrangement uses TRBV20-1 and TRBJ2-3, with a weak D call TRBD1 (5 bases). Deletions cut 6 bases from V and 1 base from J, with 20 bases between. This CDR3 has 16 residues. The germline CDR1 and CDR2 sequences are DFQATT and SNEGSKA (reference sequence). The CDR3 DNA reads TGCAGTGCCCGTGACCCACCTACCAGGGGCACAGATACGCAGTATTTT. Its protein product is CSARDPPTRGTDTQYF.

This chain uses TRBV29-1 with TRBJ2-2; D is possibly TRBD1 (7 bases). Trimming removed 6 bases from V and 7 bases from J, with 15 bases in between. Germline V gene data show CDR1 as SQVTM and CDR2 as ANQGSEA. CDR3 length: 13 residues. This CDR3 is CSVRGAGGGELFF. CDR3 DNA: TGCAGCGTCAGGGGGGCAGGCGGCGGGGAGCTGTTTTTT.

A few counts support this clonotype. This sequence joins TRBV12-3 or TRBV12-4 and TRBJ1-2, with 8 positions matching TRBD1. The CDR3 length is 12 residues. V was pared by 5 bases and J by 7 bases, with 3 bases of the junction left unmatched. The CDR3 loop is CASSPGGAGYTF. The CDR3 DNA reads TGTGCCAGCAGTCCAGGGGGCGCTGGCTACACCTTC.

The J gene is TRBJ2-7, the V gene TRBV29-1; 9 bases line up with TRBD2. Losses at the gene ends were 3 bases for V and 3 bases for J; bases not matched to a gene: 6. The germline V gene encodes CDR1 SQVTM and CDR2 ANQGSEA. This CDR3 region has 14 residues. The CDR3 nucleotides read TGCAGCGTTGATGGCGGGACTAGCTTCTACGAGCAGTACTTC. It yields the protein CSVDGGTSFYEQYF.

This clonotype was detected a few times. The chain recombines TRBV5-5 with TRBJ1-4; 7 bases agree with TRBD1. V was clipped by 4 bases and J by 8 bases; unmatched bases: 5. Per the germline V gene, CDR1 is SGHKS and CDR2 is YYEKEE (reference sequence). The CDR3 spans 13 residues. Here the CDR3 DNA reads TGTGCCAGCAGCCCCACAGGGGTAGAAAAACTGTTTTTT. Translated, it gives CASSPTGVEKLFF.

The V gene is TRBV29-1, the J gene TRBJ2-5; D gene unclear. The germline gives CDR1 SQVTM, CDR2 ANQGSEA. The V end was cut by 2 bases, the J end by 4 bases, with 8 bases between. The CDR3 has 12 amino acids. This CDR3 reads CSVERTTETQYF. DNA of the CDR3: TGCAGCGTTGAACGTACTACAGAGACCCAGTACTTC.

This clonotype was recorded a few times. This sequence joins TRBV5-1 and TRBJ2-7, with 8 positions matching TRBD1. The CDR3 is 15 residues long. Germline V CDR1 and CDR2: SGHRS, YFSETQ. After removal of 5 bases from V and 0 bases from J, the junction contained 7 bases not matched to a gene. CDR3 DNA sequence: TGCGCCAGCAGTCGCGGGACAGGCGACTCCTACGAGCAGTACTTC. It specifies CASSRGTGDSYEQYF.

The rearrangement links TRBV6-4 to TRBJ2-3, with D possibly TRBD2 on 5 matching bases. The CDR3 runs 15 residues. Looked up from germline, CDR1 is MRHNA and CDR2 is SNTAGT. V was clipped by 4 bases and J by 0 bases, with 11 bases between them. The CDR3, as DNA: TGTGCCAGCAGTGTCCAGCGGTCTAGCACAGATACGCAGTATTTT. Amino acids: CASSVQRSSTDTQYF.

This clonotype was seen only a few times. This rearrangement joins TRBV7-8 to TRBJ2-1; D is tentatively TRBD1 or TRBD2 (6 bases each). CDR1 is SGHVS and CDR2 is FQNEAQ in the germline V gene. The V gene lost 2 bases and the J gene lost 16 bases, with 15 bases spanning the gap. The CDR3 runs 12 residues. CDR3 coding DNA: TGTGCCAGCAGCTTACAGAGGGGGGCTGGATTCTTC. Protein sequence: CASSLQRGAGFF.